The T cell receptor (beta chain) under discussion was sequenced for a study of T cells after yellow fever vaccination. Germline CDR1 and CDR2: DFQATT and SNEGSKA (reference sequence). CDR3 size: 12 residues. V was pared by 5 bases and J by 14 bases, with 10 bases of the junction left unmatched. It was through 5'RACE template switching that TCR cDNA was made, with a universal primer site and UMIs added. One entry per CDR3 protein results from TCRdb running MiXCR on the 5' RACE reads. In the table there are some 350,000 distinct CDR3 sequences, over 4% of which are singletons. V is TRBV20-1 and J is TRBJ2-1; 9 positions agree with TRBD2. The material was PBMCs, obtained 5 days after the yellow fever booster vaccination. The receptor was derived from a man between 18 and 35 years old who received the YFV17D yellow fever vaccine. Written as DNA, the CDR3 is TGCAGTGCTGCCAAACCCGTAGCGGGGGAGTTCTTC. Protein: CSAAKPVAGEFF.